This T cell receptor beta chain was recorded in a study of blood T cells in healthy people across ages. Study context: Per two T cells, template switching captured roughly one barcoded beta molecule.

The amount of total RNA extracted per sample was at least 5.5 micrograms. This clonotype was observed once. Through a sample-barcoded 5' primer and a J-beta primer mix, a second PCR was run for about 6 to 11 cycles. Every molecule of cDNA carried a tag from a template-switch adaptor with 12 random nucleotides. Sequencing recovered at least 3 million CDR3-containing paired-end reads from each sample. TCRdb re-derived calls from the 5' RACE reads in MiXCR, one entry per CDR3 protein. The table has approximately 730,000 distinct CDR3 sequences, about 40% seen once. CDR1 is DFQATT, CDR2 SNEGSKA, per germline (reference sequence). The CDR3 length is 16 residues.

Sequenced input: blood. This sequence originates from a woman aged 55 to 70 in good health. This sequence joins TRBV20-1 and TRBJ2-5; 11 bases agree with TRBD1. TRBJ2-7 explains the end of the DNA better; the J call may be wrong. The CDR3 region has the DNA TGCAGTGCGCTTAACCCGGGACAGGGGGGAGCCTACGAGCAGTACTTC. Translated, it gives CSALNPGQGGAYEQYF.